What follows describes a single T cell receptor (beta chain). Its antigen remains unidentified. V was cut by 4 bases and J by 2 bases, with 14 bases left in between. Germline CDR1 and CDR2: SNHLY and FYNNEI. This CDR3 is 15 amino acids long. Clones were sequenced by immunoSEQ multiplex PCR, and TCRdb holds only the in-frame ones, with some missing. The sample holds about 81,000 clones, around 93% seen once. This specimen belongs to a study of human versus mouse CDR3 diversity and MHC coevolution. Broader study findings: Compared with mice, human CDR3s carried more deletions and insertions on average. The lowest clonal inequality scores came from most of the three human donors. Human T cells underwent selection on several different MHC II alleles.

The sequence came from a person aged 25 to 69 in good health. Material for sequencing was naive CD4+ T cells from blood. Subset meaning: CD45RO-negative CD62L-positive naive CD4 T cells. The rearrangement links TRBV2 to TRBJ2-5; TRBD1 might be the D (8 bases). The CDR3 loop reads CASSGTGRGQETQYF. The DNA of the CDR3 is TGTGCCAGCAGTGGGACAGGGAGGGGGCAAGAGACCCAGTACTTC.